This T cell receptor (beta chain) was captured in a study of blood T cell repertoires in COVID-19. The germline V gene has CDR1 SGHTA and CDR2 FQGNSA. Trimming removed 5 bases at V and 7 bases at J, with 9 bases between. The CDR3 loop spans 13 amino acids. How the authors handled the data: Amplification with reference gene primers provided the estimates of nucleated cell counts. TCRdb's table, derived via immunoSEQ multiplex PCR, lists solely in-frame clones and lacks some. D and trimming come from the DNA, and the V and J calls and clone size come from that table. The sample has around 140,000 clones; roughly 81% are singletons.

The specimen was peripheral blood. The rearrangement uses TRBV7-2 and TRBJ1-6; tentatively, D is TRBD1 (5 bases). The receptor's source is a human donor with acute or convalescent COVID-19. The donor label of this sample is uncertain. CDR3 DNA sequence: TGTGCCAGCAGCCCCAGACAGAATTCACCCCTCCACTTT. Translated, it gives CASSPRQNSPLHF.